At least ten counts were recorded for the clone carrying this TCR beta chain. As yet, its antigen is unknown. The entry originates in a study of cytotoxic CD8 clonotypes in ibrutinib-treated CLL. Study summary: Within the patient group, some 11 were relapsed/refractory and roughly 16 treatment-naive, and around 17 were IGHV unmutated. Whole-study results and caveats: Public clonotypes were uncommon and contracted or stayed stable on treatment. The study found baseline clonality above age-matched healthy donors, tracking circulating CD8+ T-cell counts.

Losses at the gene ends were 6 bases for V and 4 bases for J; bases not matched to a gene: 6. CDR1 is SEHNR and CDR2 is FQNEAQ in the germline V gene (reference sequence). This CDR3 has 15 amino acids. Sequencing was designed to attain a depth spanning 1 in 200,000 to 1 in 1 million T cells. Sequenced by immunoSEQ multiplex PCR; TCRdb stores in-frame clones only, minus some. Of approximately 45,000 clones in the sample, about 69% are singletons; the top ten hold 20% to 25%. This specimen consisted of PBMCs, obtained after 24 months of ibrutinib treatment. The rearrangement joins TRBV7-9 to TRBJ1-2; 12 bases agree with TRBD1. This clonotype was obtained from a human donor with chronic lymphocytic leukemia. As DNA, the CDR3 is TGTGCCAGCAGTTGGGGACAGGGGGCAAGCTATGGCTACACCTTC. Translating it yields CASSWGQGASYGYTF.